This T cell receptor (beta chain) comes out of a study of CD8+CD57+ T cells in acquired aplastic anemia. Background on the study: Sorting CD4+ and CD8+ cells gave DNA averaging around 3 ug. The study's findings and limits: With respect to CD8+ Simpson's diversity, patients and controls did not differ significantly. Overlap between patients and controls comprised roughly 28 CD8+ CDR3 sequences.

Germline CDR1 reads SQVTM; CDR2 reads ANQGSEA. V dropped 4 bases and J dropped 0 bases, with 12 bases sitting between them. CDR3 size: 14 residues. Previously, flow cytometry had revealed CD8+CD57+ cell expansion in the patients chosen for sequencing. Patients were treatment-naive when blood was sampled. For CDR3 and TCR beta VDJ profiling, genomic DNA was the template used. MiXCR, run by TCRdb on the reads, gives a single entry per CDR3 protein. Of approximately 190,000 distinct CDR3 sequences in the sample, around half were seen once. In its sample, this clonotype was seen a few times. Its antigen remains unknown.

The V and J genes are TRBV29-1 and TRBJ1-2; the D is unclear. This clonotype was obtained from a human donor with aplastic anemia. The sequenced sample was sorted CD4+, CD8+, or CD8+CD57+ T cells (not recorded which) from PBMCs. The CDR3 nucleotides read TGCAGCGTTGTAGAGTCGGGAACTAACTATGGCTACACCTTC. It translates to CSVVESGTNYGYTF.